Below are 19 T cell receptor beta chains sequenced from a single sample in a study of response to subunit inactivated influenza vaccine. Each CDR3 protein gets one entry after TCRdb re-called the RT-PCR reads with MiXCR. The data contain about 190,000 distinct CDR3 sequences, approximately 15% of them seen just once; the ten biggest clones take up 20% to 30%. The material sequenced was CD8+ T cells sorted from PBMCs, taken 5 days after vaccination. The receptor source for this set is a man aged 45 to 65 who received an inactivated influenza vaccine.

The chain combines TRBV3-1 with TRBJ2-5; D is tentatively TRBD1 or TRBD2 (6 bases each). The CDR3 is 17 amino acids. Germline loops: CDR1 LGHDT, CDR2 YNNKEL (reference sequence). V lost 0 bases, J lost 2 bases, and 16 bases lay in between. The DNA for the CDR3 is TGTGCCAGCAGCCAAGACCACACGGGGGCCCTACAAGAGACCCAGTACTTC. Amino acids: CASSQDHTGALQETQYF.

In its sample, this clonotype was seen a few times. The chain combines TRBV6-2 or TRBV6-3 with TRBJ2-1; 8 nucleotides agree with TRBD2. V lost 8 bases, J lost 2 bases, and 11 bases stayed unmatched. Germline V lookup: CDR1 MNHEY, CDR2 SVGEGT. There are 16 residues in the CDR3. CDR3 region: CASSPYKRGPYNEQFF. The DNA of the CDR3 is TGTGCCAGCTCCCCCTACAAGCGGGGGCCCTACAATGAGCAGTTCTTC.

This sequence joins TRBV7-9 and TRBJ2-7, with D tentatively TRBD2 (6 bases). V shed 5 bases and J shed 5 bases, with 10 bases lying between them. The CDR3 covers 12 residues. Germline CDR1 is SEHNR and CDR2 is FQNEAQ (reference sequence). DNA for the CDR3: TGTGCCAGCAGCGAGGGACTTCACGAGCAGTACTTC. Translated, it gives CASSEGLHEQYF.

Only a few counts were recorded for this clonotype. The V gene is TRBV2, the J gene TRBJ2-1; TRBD2 matches 7 bases. Per the germline V gene, CDR1 is SNHLY and CDR2 is FYNNEI. Unmatched junction bases numbered 12, after V lost 5 bases and J lost 8 bases. The CDR3 contains 15 residues. The CDR3 reads CASSPWRERVDEQFF. CDR3 DNA: TGTGCCAGCAGTCCCTGGCGGGAGCGCGTTGATGAGCAGTTCTTC.

This clonotype was detected only a few times. The chain carries TRBV20-1 and TRBJ2-2; either TRBD1 or TRBD2 may fit D (5 bases each). In germline, CDR1 is DFQATT, CDR2 SNEGSKA (reference sequence). The CDR3 sequence is 14 residues long. V was shortened by 5 bases and J by 2 bases, with 12 bases between the two germline ends. The CDR3: CSAHRRRNTGELFF. The CDR3 nucleotides are TGCAGTGCTCACAGGAGGAGAAACACCGGGGAGCTGTTTTTT.

The CDR3 is CASSHAPFSHNEQFF. The CDR3 bases are TGCGCCAGCAGCCATGCCCCCTTTAGCCACAATGAGCAGTTCTTC. The chain links TRBV4-3 to TRBJ2-1; D not certain. The CDR3 runs to 15 residues. Trimming cost V 3 bases and J 5 bases, with 14 bases left between them. Germline assignment: CDR1 LGHNA and CDR2 YSLEER.

The rearrangement links TRBV7-6 to TRBJ2-3; D might be TRBD2 (5 bases). V lost 3 bases to trimming and J lost 0 bases, with 10 bases between them. CDR1 is SGHVS and CDR2 is FNYEAQ in the germline V gene. The CDR3 extends over 15 amino acids. DNA of the CDR3: TGTGCCAGCAGCTTCGAGGGAAGGAGCACAGATACGCAGTATTTT. This encodes CASSFEGRSTDTQYF. Looking up the rest from reference TRBV7-6 and TRBJ2-3 gives the full variable domain: GAGVSQSPRYKVTKRGQDVALRCDPISGHVSLYWYRQALGQGPEFLTYFNYEAQQDKSGLPNDRFSAERPEGSISTLTIQRTEQRDSAMYRCASSFEGRSTDTQYFGPGTRLTVL.

J is TRBJ2-7 and V is TRBV4-1; D is uncertain. V gave up 2 bases and J gave up 4 bases, with 18 bases separating them. The CDR3 totals 16 residues. In germline, CDR1 is MGHRA, CDR2 YSYEKL. The CDR3 DNA reads as TGCGCCAGCAGCCAACATGTTTCGGTTCGAGGTTACGAGCAGTACTTC. Protein: CASSQHVSVRGYEQYF.

The genes are TRBV14 and TRBJ2-1; maybe TRBD1 (6 bases). Germline CDR1 is SGHDN and CDR2 is FVKESK. The CDR3 is made up of 15 amino acids. Trimming left V 3 bases short and J 6 bases short, with 15 bases between. CDR3 loop: CASSHWQGRINEQFF. The CDR3 DNA reads as TGTGCCAGCAGCCATTGGCAGGGGCGTATCAATGAGCAGTTCTTC.

The V and J genes are TRBV25-1 and TRBJ2-2; possibly TRBD1 for D (6 bases). The V end lost 5 bases, the J end lost 1 base, and 14 bases lay between the germline ends. This CDR3 comprises 16 residues. Germline V CDR1 and CDR2: MGHDK, SYGVNS. The CDR3 region has the DNA TGTGCCAGCAGTCTAGGGGGTGAGGGGAACACCGGGGAGCTGTTTTTT. Its protein is CASSLGGEGNTGELFF.

V gene TRBV7-9 combines with J gene TRBJ2-2, with no clear D. Trimming left V 3 bases short and J 4 bases short, with 6 bases between. Germline CDR1 and CDR2: SEHNR and FQNEAQ (reference sequence). This CDR3 contains 13 residues. This CDR3 is CASSFRVTGELFF. CDR3 nucleotides: TGTGCCAGCAGCTTCAGAGTCACCGGGGAGCTGTTTTTT.

This clonotype occurred many times. The chain joins TRBV7-6 to TRBJ1-1; D not certain. Trimming shortened V by 1 base and J by 2 bases, and 8 bases separated the two germline ends. Germline lookup yields CDR1 SGHVS and CDR2 FNYEAQ. The CDR3 extends over 14 amino acids. For the CDR3, the DNA is TGTGCCAGCAGCTTAGTATCCGAAAACACTGAAGCTTTCTTT. This sequence encodes CASSLVSENTEAFF.

The DNA of the CDR3 is TGTGCCAGCACCAAGGCAGGGGAGGCGAACACTGAAGCTTTCTTT. Amino acids: CASTKAGEANTEAFF. The genes are TRBV6-2 or TRBV6-3 and TRBJ1-1, with D maybe TRBD1 (6 bases). V lost 7 bases and J lost 1, with 16 bases in between. Germline-derived CDR1 and CDR2 are MNHEY and SVGEGT. This CDR3 contains 15 residues.

This clonotype has just a few counts. The chain uses TRBV29-1 and TRBJ2-7, with 11 bases fitting TRBD1. V lost 6 bases to trimming and J lost 3 bases; unmatched junction nucleotides: 7. CDR3 length equals 14 residues. Per the germline V gene, CDR1 is SQVTM and CDR2 is ANQGSEA. The CDR3 DNA reads TGCAGCGTGGGGACAGGGGGTAGTGGCTACGAGCAGTACTTC. Residues: CSVGTGGSGYEQYF.

The chain uses TRBV11-1 and TRBJ2-5; 7 bases are a match to TRBD1. J gave up 1 base and V 5 bases, and 7 bases lay outside the gene matches. Germline V gene data show CDR1 as SGHAT and CDR2 as FQDESV (reference sequence). This CDR3 has 15 amino acids. The DNA of the CDR3 is TGTGCCAGCAGCGTGAGGACAGGTGCCCAAGAGACCCAGTACTTC. Translating gives CASSVRTGAQETQYF. Full variable domain (missing parts from reference TRBV11-1 and TRBJ2-5): EAEVAQSPRYKITEKSQAVAFWCDPISGHATLYWYRQILGQGPELLVQFQDESVVDDSQLPKDRFSAERLKGVDSTLKIQPAELGDSAMYLCASSVRTGAQETQYFGPGTRLLVL.

The genes are TRBV27 and TRBJ2-1; D ambiguous. The CDR3 consists of 13 residues. V lost 4 bases, J lost 7 bases, and 11 bases lay in between. Looked up from germline, CDR1 is MNHEY and CDR2 is SMNVEV (reference sequence). The CDR3 reads CASSYIMGNEQFF. DNA of the CDR3: TGTGCCAGCAGTTACATCATGGGTAATGAGCAGTTCTTC.

This clonotype was observed a handful of times. The rearrangement links TRBV7-8 to TRBJ2-1; D assignment may be TRBD1 or TRBD2 (5 bases each). This CDR3 comprises 16 residues. V was shortened by 7 bases and J by 0 bases, with 16 bases between the two germline ends. From germline, CDR1 is SGHVS and CDR2 FQNEAQ. The CDR3 region has the DNA TGTGCCAGCACCGATGCCGGGACCAGCTCCTACAATGAGCAGTTCTTC. Protein product: CASTDAGTSSYNEQFF.

The chain recombines TRBV11-2 with TRBJ2-1; a possible D gene is TRBD2 (5 bases). The V gene lost 6 bases and the J gene lost 3 bases, with 9 bases spanning the gap. The CDR3 spans 13 residues. Germline V CDR1 and CDR2: SGHAT, FQNNGV. In nucleotides, the CDR3 is TGTGCCAGCAGGGGTCGGGACTACAATGAGCAGTTCTTC. This sequence encodes CASRGRDYNEQFF.

The chain carries TRBV24-1 and TRBJ2-1, with 9 bases lining up with TRBD1. CDR1 is KGHDR, CDR2 SFDVKD, per germline. J lost 2 bases, V lost 9 bases, and 7 bases had no gene match. The length of the CDR3 is 15 residues. The CDR3 region is CATGQGSGPYNEQFF. The DNA of the CDR3 is TGTGCCACCGGACAGGGGTCAGGCCCCTACAATGAGCAGTTCTTC.